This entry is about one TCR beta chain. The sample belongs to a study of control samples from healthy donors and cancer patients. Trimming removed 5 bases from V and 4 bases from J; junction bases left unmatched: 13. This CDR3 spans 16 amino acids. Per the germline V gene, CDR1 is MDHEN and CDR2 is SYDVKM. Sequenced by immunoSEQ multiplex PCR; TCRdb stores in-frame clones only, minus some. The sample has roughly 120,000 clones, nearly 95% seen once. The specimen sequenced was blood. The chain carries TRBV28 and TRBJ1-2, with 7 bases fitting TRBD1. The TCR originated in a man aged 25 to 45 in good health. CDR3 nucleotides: TGTGCCAGCAGTGACGGGACAGCCCCGATTATCTATGGCTACACCTTC. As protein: CASSDGTAPIIYGYTF.